This entry is about one TCR beta chain. This sample is part of a study of technical replicates of blood from several donors. TCRdb keeps only in-frame clones here, not all; method: immunoSEQ multiplex PCR. The sample comprises roughly 81,000 clones, around 97% of which are singletons, and 0.18% rests with the top ten. The germline CDR1 and CDR2 sequences are SGHRS and YFSETQ. This CDR3 is built from 16 residues. Trimming took 6 bases from V and 1 from J, leaving 20 bases between them. The sequence derives from a human donor in good health. What was sequenced was T cells isolated from PBMCs. The chain employs TRBV5-1 and TRBJ2-7; TRBD1 is a possible D gene (5 bases). CDR3 loop: CASTPGGAEGSYEQYF. The CDR3 nucleotides read TGCGCCAGCACCCCCGGTGGGGCGGAAGGGTCCTACGAGCAGTACTTC. The full variable domain, its missing parts supplied by reference TRBV5-1 and TRBJ2-7, is KAGVTQTPRYLIKTRGQQVTLSCSPISGHRSVSWYQQTPGQGLQFLFEYFSETQRNKGNFPGRFSGRQFSNSRSEMNVSTLELGDSALYLCASTPGGAEGSYEQYFGPGTRLTVT.